The next 22 T cell receptor beta chains were all read from a single sample in a study of PD-1 blockade in classical Hodgkin lymphoma. Relapse after autologous stem cell transplantation occurred in every patient, and brentuximab vedotin exposure varied. Sequenced by immunoSEQ multiplex PCR; TCRdb stores in-frame clones only, minus some. The sample holds tens of thousands of clones, around four fifths seen once. The material was peripheral blood mononuclear cells (PBMCs), obtained before the second cycle of nivolumab. The receptors originated from a human donor with classical Hodgkin lymphoma.

The chain employs TRBV13 and TRBJ1-4, with D possibly matching TRBD1 (5 bases). The ends were cut back, 3 bases at V and 7 bases at J, with 12 bases in the middle. The CDR3 sequence is 14 residues long. Germline V gives CDR1 PRHDT, CDR2 FYEKMQ (reference sequence). The chain's CDR3 is CASSFSGRGEKLFF. The DNA for the CDR3 is TGTGCCAGCAGCTTCTCAGGGAGGGGTGAAAAACTGTTTTTT.

V and J are TRBV19 and TRBJ1-1, with a weak D call TRBD1 (6 bases). Trimming pared 4 bases from V and 1 base from J, leaving 7 bases between. CDR1 LNHDA and CDR2 SQIVND come from the germline V gene (reference sequence). The CDR3 contains 13 residues. The CDR3, as DNA: TGTGCCAGTAGTACGACAGGGAACACTGAAGCTTTCTTT. It specifies CASSTTGNTEAFF.

V is TRBV6-1 and J is TRBJ1-4, with TRBD1 matching 10 bases. Trimming at V came to 6 bases and at J to 6 bases, leaving 4 bases not matched to a gene. Germline CDR1 MNHNS, CDR2 SASEGT. The CDR3 spans 14 residues. In nucleotides, the CDR3 is TGTGCCAGCAGAAGGACAGGGGGTGATGAAAAACTGTTTTTT. Amino acid sequence: CASRRTGGDEKLFF.

This chain uses TRBV6-4 with TRBJ1-2, with D tentatively TRBD1 (6 bases). In germline, CDR1 is MRHNA, CDR2 SNTAGT. The V end lost 2 bases, the J end lost 7 bases, and 17 bases lay between the germline ends. This CDR3 contains 15 residues. The CDR3 is CASSDGGVPDPGYTF. The CDR3 DNA is TGTGCCAGCAGTGACGGGGGCGTACCTGATCCTGGCTACACCTTC.

This chain joins TRBV7-2 and TRBJ2-1; 8 bases agree with TRBD2. The CDR3 runs 17 residues. J was trimmed by 4 bases and V by 5 bases; bases with no gene match: 13. Per germline, CDR1 SGHTA and CDR2 FQGNSA. The CDR3 sequence is CASSQDIPGGRYNEQFF. The CDR3 nucleotides read TGTGCCAGCAGCCAGGACATTCCGGGGGGGAGGTACAATGAGCAGTTCTTC.

This CDR3 is CASSYREPWGYTF. CDR3 DNA sequence: TGTGCCAGCAGTTACCGGGAGCCATGGGGCTACACCTTC. This chain links TRBV6-6 with TRBJ1-2; D is undetermined. Trimming took 2 bases from V and 8 from J, leaving 12 bases between them. The length of the CDR3 is 13 residues. CDR1 is MNHNY and CDR2 is SVGAGI in the germline V gene (reference sequence).

Regarding this clone: Possible read error: a much larger clone is one base away. This sample also contains other DNA sequences that code for the same CDR3. The chain recombines TRBV19 with TRBJ1-5; D is ambiguous. Germline CDR1 and CDR2: LNHDA and SQIVND (reference sequence). The CDR3 consists of 13 residues. Trimming took 3 bases from V and 0 from J, leaving 3 bases between them. The CDR3, as DNA: TGTGCCAGTAGTATGACTAGCAATCAGCCCCAGCATTTT. Translation: CASSMTSNQPQHF.

The V call is TRBV2, the J call TRBJ2-5; tentatively, D is TRBD1 (6 bases). Looked up from germline, CDR1 is SNHLY and CDR2 is FYNNEI. The CDR3 is 14 amino acids. Trimming removed 8 bases at V and 7 bases at J, with 20 bases between. CDR3 in amino acids: CASGRGSMEATQYF. Here the CDR3 DNA reads TGTGCCAGCGGCAGGGGATCGATGGAAGCGACCCAGTACTTC.

V gene TRBV23-1 combines with J gene TRBJ2-2; 7 bases align to TRBD1. TRBV23-1 is an ORF; its function is uncertain. Losses at the gene ends were 3 bases for V and 0 bases for J; bases not matched to a gene: 13. There are 19 residues in the CDR3. CDR3 region: CASSHPKPTGETNTGELFF. In nucleotides, the CDR3 is TGCGCCAGCAGTCATCCAAAACCCACAGGGGAGACGAACACCGGGGAGCTGTTTTTT.

This clone is termed medium-sized. The chain joins TRBV7-2 to TRBJ2-6; 8 nucleotides agree with TRBD1. J lost 0 bases, V lost 2 bases, and 6 bases had no gene match. The CDR3 spans 18 residues. Germline values: CDR1 SGHTA, CDR2 FQGNSA. DNA for the CDR3: TGTGCCAGCAGCTTAAGTGACAGGGGACCCTCTGGGGCCAACGTCCTGACTTTC. Translating gives CASSLSDRGPSGANVLTF.

This clone came up a few times. The V call is TRBV14, the J call TRBJ2-3; 8 bases fit TRBD1. Trimming took 4 bases from V and 2 from J; bases not matched to a gene: 5. The CDR3 length is 15 residues. The germline V gene has CDR1 SGHDN and CDR2 FVKESK. CDR3 loop: CASSLYRGITDTQYF. CDR3 coding DNA: TGTGCCAGCAGCCTATACAGGGGGATCACAGATACGCAGTATTTT. Drawing the rest from reference TRBV14 and TRBJ2-3, the complete variable domain is EAGVTQFPSHSVIEKGQTVTLRCDPISGHDNLYWYRRVMGKEIKFLLHFVKESKQDESGMPNNRFLAERTGGTYSTLKVQPAELEDSGVYFCASSLYRGITDTQYFGPGTRLTVL.

This chain uses TRBV6-1 with TRBJ2-7, with 8 bases lining up with TRBD1. The CDR3 runs to 15 residues. From germline, CDR1 is MNHNS and CDR2 SASEGT. Trimming took 6 bases from V and 6 from J; bases not matched to a gene: 13. CDR3 sequence: CASSAYQGQGFEQYV. In DNA, the CDR3 is TGTGCCAGCAGCGCTTATCAAGGACAGGGTTTCGAGCAGTACGTC.

This clone showed up just once. The V and J genes are TRBV5-4 and TRBJ2-6; a weak D match, TRBD1 (5 bases). The ends were cut back, 5 bases at V and 4 bases at J, with 16 bases in the middle. Looked up from germline, CDR1 is SGHNT and CDR2 is YYREEE (reference sequence). The CDR3 runs 16 residues. This chain's CDR3 is CASRDNPPSGANVLTF. The CDR3 nucleotides read TGTGCCAGCAGGGACAACCCCCCATCGGGGGCCAACGTCCTGACTTTC.

CDR3 nucleotides: TGTGCCAGCAGCGACAGCTTCCAGCCCCAGCATTTT. Translated, it gives CASSDSFQPQHF. The J gene is TRBJ1-5, the V gene TRBV6-6; D is possibly TRBD1 (5 bases). Germline V gene lookup returns CDR1 MNHNY and CDR2 SVGAGI (reference sequence). The CDR3 contains 12 residues. Trimming stripped 6 bases from V and 7 bases from J, with 10 bases between.

This sequence joins TRBV19 and TRBJ2-2; 8 positions match TRBD1. J lost 5 bases, V lost 7 bases, and 18 bases had no gene match. This CDR3 spans 18 amino acids. Germline assignment: CDR1 LNHDA and CDR2 SQIVND (reference sequence). CDR3 in DNA: TGTGCCAGTACCCCCGGACAGGGTGTATCGCGGGGAACCGGGGAGCTGTTTTTT. Amino acids: CASTPGQGVSRGTGELFF.

The gene calls are TRBV27 and TRBJ1-2; D remains ambiguous. In germline, CDR1 is MNHEY, CDR2 SMNVEV (reference sequence). V lost 6 bases and J 3 bases, leaving 8 bases between the germline ends. The CDR3 covers 12 residues. Here the CDR3 DNA reads TGTGCCAGCAGGGCCAATGACTATGGCTACACCTTC. Encoded protein: CASRANDYGYTF.

This rearrangement joins TRBV19 to TRBJ1-2; D perhaps matches TRBD1 (5 bases). This CDR3 is built from 15 residues. V was clipped by 4 bases and J by 2 bases, with 14 bases between them. Per the germline V gene, CDR1 is LNHDA and CDR2 is SQIVND (reference sequence). CDR3 in amino acids: CASSKEDSKNYGYTF. The DNA for the CDR3 is TGTGCCAGTAGTAAGGAAGACAGCAAAAACTATGGCTACACCTTC.

This clone was recorded once. J is TRBJ2-3 and V is TRBV11-2; TRBD2 matches 8 bases. In germline, CDR1 is SGHAT, CDR2 FQNNGV. V shed 3 bases and J 0 bases; nucleotides not matched to a gene: 8. The CDR3 is 17 residues long. CDR3 sequence (DNA): TGTGCCAGCAGCTTCTCGGGGGGGGCCTTTAGCACAGATACGCAGTATTTT. The encoded protein is CASSFSGGAFSTDTQYF.

This clone was seen a few times. The chain is built from TRBV4-3 and TRBJ1-1; D not certain. V gave up 0 bases and J gave up 3 bases, with 20 bases separating them. Germline values: CDR1 LGHNA, CDR2 YSLEER. The CDR3 is made up of 18 amino acids. The chain's CDR3 is CASSQDLWRLGPDTEAFF. CDR3 DNA sequence: TGCGCCAGCAGCCAAGATCTTTGGCGTTTAGGGCCTGACACTGAAGCTTTCTTT.

The chain carries TRBV5-1 and TRBJ2-3; possibly TRBD2 for D (6 bases). Germline V gene sequence: CDR1 SGHRS, CDR2 YFSETQ. The V end was cut by 1 base, the J end by 5 bases, with 14 bases between. The CDR3 runs to 15 residues. CDR3 amino acids: CASSLLTHGGDTQYF. The CDR3 coding sequence is TGCGCCAGCAGCTTGTTGACGCACGGGGGAGATACGCAGTATTTT.

This clone appeared a single time. The chain links TRBV14 to TRBJ2-1; 11 bases fit TRBD2. The ends lost 4 bases at V and 8 bases at J; junction bases unmatched: 13. CDR3 size: 17 residues. Germline V CDR1 and CDR2: SGHDN, FVKESK. The CDR3 region is CASSRISGGVIVDEQFF. The CDR3 DNA follows: TGTGCCAGCAGCCGAATTAGCGGGGGGGTTATTGTAGATGAGCAGTTCTTC.

In DNA, the CDR3 is TGCGCCAGCAGCCCCCAAAGGTCAGGGAATATTAATCGGGAGACCCAGTACTTC. This translates into CASSPQRSGNINRETQYF. V usage is TRBV5-1 and J usage is TRBJ2-5; D possibly corresponds to TRBD1 (5 bases). The germline V gene has CDR1 SGHRS and CDR2 YFSETQ. The CDR3 length is 18 residues. V shed 4 bases and J shed 5 bases, with 27 bases lying between them.